This T cell receptor (beta chain) was obtained from a study of molecular identifiers for immune sequencing clone quantification. Germline values: CDR1 SEHNR, CDR2 FQNEAQ (reference sequence). This CDR3 comprises 15 residues. V lost 1 base and J lost 2; bases outside the gene matches: 5. Study observations and caveats: It was shown that clones above 20 RNA copies held over 99% of effector molecules, but under 1% in naive cells. Spiked Jurkat TCR RNA from one cell was reportedly detectable among about 910,000 naive cells.

This clonotype was found many times. The target antigen is unknown. MiXCR, applied by TCRdb to the PCR reads, yields one record per CDR3 protein. The sample has about 640,000 distinct CDR3 sequences; less than 20% are singletons. This clonotype was obtained from a human donor in good health. Some libraries in this study had Jurkat cell RNA spiked in. The sequenced sample was naive CD8+ T cells from blood, with Jurkat cell RNA spiked in. Subset meaning: FACS-sorted CD8+CD4-CCR7+CD45RA+ naive T cells. This chain links TRBV7-9 with TRBJ2-7, with 7 bases matching TRBD2. CDR3: CASSLVLAETYEQYF. The CDR3 region has the DNA TGTGCCAGCAGCTTAGTCCTAGCGGAAACCTACGAGCAGTACTTC.